The 18 T cell receptor beta chains reported below all come from one sample, sequenced in a study of PD-L1 blockade in urothelial cancer. Libraries were prepared by immunoSEQ multiplex PCR; TCRdb keeps only in-frame clonotypes and omits some of them. The table lists approximately 65,000 clones, around nine tenths of them singletons. Here the sequenced sample was PBMCs, taken around atezolizumab (anti-PD-L1) treatment. The source of these receptors is a man aged 60 to 69 with urothelial cancer.

The rearrangement joins TRBV6-6 to TRBJ1-2; 8 positions agree with TRBD1. This CDR3 spans 15 amino acids. After removal of 0 bases from V and 8 bases from J, the junction contained 8 bases not matched to a gene. Germline V gives CDR1 MNHNY, CDR2 SVGAGI (reference sequence). For the CDR3, the DNA is TGTGCCAGCAGTTACTCTCAGGGGGCAGGGGTGGGCTACACCTTC. Its protein product is CASSYSQGAGVGYTF.

The chain joins TRBV6-1 to TRBJ1-4; 7 nucleotides agree with TRBD1. Trimming cost V 6 bases and J 4 bases; bases outside gene matches: 5. CDR1 is MNHNS, CDR2 SASEGT, per germline. The CDR3 loop spans 14 amino acids. The CDR3 loop reads CASSRQGNNEKLFF. The CDR3 DNA reads as TGTGCCAGCAGCAGACAGGGCAATAATGAAAAACTGTTTTTT.

The V and J genes are TRBV11-3 and TRBJ2-5, with 13 bases that match TRBD2. From germline, CDR1 is SGHNT and CDR2 YENEEA. V lost 5 bases, J lost 4 bases, and 7 bases stayed unmatched. There are 16 residues in the CDR3. CDR3 nucleotides: TGTGCCAGCAGCCCCAGGACTAGCGGGAGTGGAGAGACCCAGTACTTC. Amino acids: CASSPRTSGSGETQYF.

V usage is TRBV4-1 and J usage is TRBJ1-1, with D unclear. The germline V and J ends were trimmed by 4 bases and 6 bases, with 15 bases remaining between them. Looked up from germline, CDR1 is MGHRA and CDR2 is YSYEKL. This CDR3 has 14 residues. The CDR3 loop reads CASSLSLAGAEAFF. DNA for the CDR3: TGCGCCAGCAGCCTAAGCTTAGCCGGCGCTGAAGCTTTCTTT.

The chain employs TRBV7-8 and TRBJ2-6; 9 nucleotides align to TRBD1. Germline loops: CDR1 SGHVS, CDR2 FQNEAQ. The junction had 6 bases not matched to a gene; V was cut back by 2 bases and J by 4 bases. CDR3 size: 17 residues. Here the CDR3 reads CASSLKGQGYGANVLTF. CDR3 coding DNA: TGTGCCAGCAGCTTAAAGGGACAGGGCTACGGGGCCAACGTCCTGACTTTC.

This sequence joins TRBV27 and TRBJ2-1; weak D call: TRBD1 (5 bases). The V end lost 5 bases, the J end lost 0 bases, and 8 bases lay between the germline ends. Germline V lookup: CDR1 MNHEY, CDR2 SMNVEV (reference sequence). The CDR3 sequence is 14 residues long. For the CDR3, the DNA is TGTGCCAGCAGTACAGGATCCTCCTACAATGAGCAGTTCTTC. Encoded protein: CASSTGSSYNEQFF.

V gene TRBV5-6 combines with J gene TRBJ2-7, with 10 positions matching TRBD2. Germline-derived CDR1 and CDR2 are SGHDT and YYEEEE. The CDR3 consists of 14 residues. V lost 4 bases, J lost 1 base, and 2 bases stayed unmatched. The CDR3 bases are TGTGCCAGCAGCGGGACTAGCGCATCCTACGAGCAGTACTTC. It codes for CASSGTSASYEQYF. The variable domain in full, completed from reference TRBV5-6 and TRBJ2-7, reads DAGVTQSPTHLIKTRGQQVTLRCSPKSGHDTVSWYQQALGQGPQFIFQYYEEEERQRGNFPDRFSGHQFPNYSSELNVNALLLGDSALYLCASSGTSASYEQYFGPGTRLTVT.

Here the CDR3 reads CASSAGTANYGYTF. In nucleotides, the CDR3 is TGTGCCAGCTCAGCAGGGACAGCGAACTATGGCTACACCTTC. The rearrangement joins TRBV18 to TRBJ1-2; 7 bases align to TRBD1. V lost 5 bases, J lost 2 bases, and 5 bases stayed unmatched. Germline V gene lookup returns CDR1 KGHSH and CDR2 LQKENI. CDR3 length: 14 residues.

The gene calls are TRBV12-5 and TRBJ1-2; D unclear. V shed 2 bases and J shed 7 bases, with 11 bases lying between them. Germline CDR1 reads LGHNT; CDR2 reads FRNRAP. The CDR3 totals 13 residues. CDR3 protein: CASGLLVLSGYTF. The DNA for the CDR3 is TGTGCTAGTGGTTTGTTAGTGTTGAGTGGCTACACCTTC.

The J gene is TRBJ1-6, the V gene TRBV6-5; no firm D call. The CDR3 sequence is 14 residues long. V shed 2 bases and J shed 8 bases, with 10 bases lying between them. Per the germline V gene, CDR1 is MNHEY and CDR2 is SVGAGI. In DNA, the CDR3 is TGTGCCAGCAGTTACGACACCAGTCATTCACCCCTCCACTTT. Translated: CASSYDTSHSPLHF.

The V call is TRBV5-1, the J call TRBJ2-5; 11 nucleotides align to TRBD2. The germline V gene encodes CDR1 SGHRS and CDR2 YFSETQ. There are 15 residues in the CDR3. Losses at the gene ends were 4 bases for V and 4 bases for J; bases not matched to a gene: 6. CDR3 DNA: TGCGCCAGCAGCCTGGGGGGGACTAGCGGAGAGACCCAGTACTTC. It specifies CASSLGGTSGETQYF.

The chain carries TRBV9 and TRBJ1-2; 9 nucleotides agree with TRBD1. Germline CDR1 reads SGDLS; CDR2 reads YYNGEE. Trimming removed 4 bases from V and 8 bases from J; junction bases left unmatched: 15. The CDR3 covers 16 residues. The CDR3 sequence is CASSKLSDRGYGGYTF. CDR3 bases: TGTGCCAGCAGCAAACTGAGTGACAGGGGGTATGGGGGCTACACCTTC.

This chain uses TRBV7-2 with TRBJ2-7, with 7 bases that match TRBD2. The CDR3 has 16 amino acids. Germline-derived CDR1 and CDR2 are SGHTA and FQGNSA. Losses at the gene ends were 0 bases for V and 2 bases for J; bases not matched to a gene: 7. The CDR3 sequence is CASSLARPGGTYEQYF. CDR3 sequence (DNA): TGTGCCAGCAGCTTAGCACGTCCGGGAGGAACCTACGAGCAGTACTTC.

The chain links TRBV7-6 to TRBJ1-1, with 10 bases identical to TRBD1. In germline, CDR1 is SGHVS, CDR2 FNYEAQ. With V trimmed by 4 bases and J by 12 bases, 14 bases remained unmatched. This CDR3 comprises 15 residues. The DNA for the CDR3 is TGTGCCAGCAGCTACCGGGACAGGGGAACCAGCCAGCCTTTCTTT. The encoded protein is CASSYRDRGTSQPFF.

The chain couples TRBV7-2 to TRBJ2-3; a possible D gene is TRBD2 (6 bases). The CDR3 is 15 residues long. V was shortened by 1 base and J by 4 bases, with 12 bases between the two germline ends. The germline V gene encodes CDR1 SGHTA and CDR2 FQGNSA. For the CDR3, the DNA is TGTGCCAGCAGCTTAGTCTCCGGCGGGGCAGATACGCAGTATTTT. This gives the protein CASSLVSGGADTQYF.

The chain employs TRBV25-1 and TRBJ2-4, with a weak D call TRBD1 (5 bases). Germline CDR1 and CDR2: MGHDK and SYGVNS. Trimming shortened V by 6 bases and J by 3 bases, and 12 bases separated the two germline ends. The CDR3 extends over 14 amino acids. The CDR3 is CASSAQGIKNIQYF. The CDR3 nucleotides are TGTGCCAGCAGCGCCCAGGGTATCAAAAACATTCAGTACTTC.

The chain combines TRBV7-9 with TRBJ2-1; TRBD1 is a possible D gene (6 bases). The germline V gene encodes CDR1 SEHNR and CDR2 FQNEAQ (reference sequence). The V end lost 4 bases, the J end lost 7 bases, and 14 bases lay between the germline ends. CDR3 size: 14 residues. The CDR3 region is CASSWEGGKNEQFF. In nucleotides, the CDR3 is TGTGCCAGCAGCTGGGAAGGGGGAAAAAATGAGCAGTTCTTC.

The chain recombines TRBV6-5 with TRBJ1-1; 7 bases line up with TRBD1. Trimming at V came to 4 bases and at J to 4 bases, leaving 6 bases not matched to a gene. CDR3 size: 14 residues. Germline CDR1 MNHEY, CDR2 SVGAGI. CDR3: CASSSTGTATEAFF. CDR3 DNA sequence: TGTGCCAGCAGTTCAACCGGGACAGCCACTGAAGCTTTCTTT.